The sample holds many counts of the clone carrying this T cell receptor beta chain. It was with unique molecular identifiers that the TCRbeta library was prepared. Each CDR3 protein gets one entry after TCRdb re-called the PCR reads with MiXCR. The sample contains about 640,000 distinct CDR3 sequences, over 15% of which appear only once. This entry comes from a study of T-cell reconstitution after alpha-beta-depleted transplantation in children. Germline-derived CDR1 and CDR2 are LNHNV and YYDKDF (reference sequence). This CDR3 comprises 14 residues. V was shortened by 3 bases and J by 0 bases, with 9 bases between the two germline ends.

This clonotype originated in a human donor who donated a stem cell graft to a child with acute myeloid leukemia. Sequenced material: PBMCs from the stem cell graft donor, taken from the stem cell graft. This chain joins TRBV15 and TRBJ2-7; D is perhaps TRBD1 (6 bases). In nucleotides, the CDR3 is TGTGCCACCAGCAGGGACAGTGACTCCTACGAGCAGTACTTC. Its translation: CATSRDSDSYEQYF.